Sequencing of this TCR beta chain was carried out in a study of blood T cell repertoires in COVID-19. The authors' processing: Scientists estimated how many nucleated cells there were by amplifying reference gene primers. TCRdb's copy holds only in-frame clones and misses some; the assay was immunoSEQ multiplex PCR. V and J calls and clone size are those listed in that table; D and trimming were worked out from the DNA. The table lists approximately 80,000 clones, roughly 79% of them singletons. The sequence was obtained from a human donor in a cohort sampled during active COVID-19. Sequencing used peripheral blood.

The CDR3 spells CASRRQGSQPQHF. The CDR3 region has the DNA TGTGCCAGCAGACGACAGGGTTCACAGCCCCAGCATTTT. This chain links TRBV28 with TRBJ1-5; TRBD1 agrees at 7 bases. Per germline, CDR1 MDHEN and CDR2 SYDVKM. V trimming: 6 bases; J trimming: 7 bases; junction bases outside the gene matches: 6. There are 13 residues in the CDR3.